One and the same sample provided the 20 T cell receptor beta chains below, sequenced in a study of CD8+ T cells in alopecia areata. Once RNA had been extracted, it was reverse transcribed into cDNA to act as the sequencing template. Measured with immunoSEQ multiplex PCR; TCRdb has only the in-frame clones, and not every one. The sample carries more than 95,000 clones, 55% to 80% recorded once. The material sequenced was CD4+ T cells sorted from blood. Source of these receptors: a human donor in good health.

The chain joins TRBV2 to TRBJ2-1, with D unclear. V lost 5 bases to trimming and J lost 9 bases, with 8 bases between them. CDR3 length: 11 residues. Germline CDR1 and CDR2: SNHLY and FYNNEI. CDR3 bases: TGTGCCAGCAGTATAATCGGTGAGCAGTTCTTC. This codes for CASSIIGEQFF.

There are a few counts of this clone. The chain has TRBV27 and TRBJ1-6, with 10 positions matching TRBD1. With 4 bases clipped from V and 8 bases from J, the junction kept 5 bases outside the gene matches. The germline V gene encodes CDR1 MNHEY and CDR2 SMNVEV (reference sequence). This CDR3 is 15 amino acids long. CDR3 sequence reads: CASSWRDRGYSPLHF. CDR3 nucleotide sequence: TGTGCCAGCAGTTGGCGGGACAGGGGTTATTCACCCCTCCACTTT.

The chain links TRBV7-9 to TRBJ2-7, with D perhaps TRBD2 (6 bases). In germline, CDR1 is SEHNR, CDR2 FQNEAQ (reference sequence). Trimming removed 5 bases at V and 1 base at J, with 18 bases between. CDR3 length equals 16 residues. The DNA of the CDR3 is TGTGCCAGCAGCAGATACCGGGACGGAGGGTCCTACGAGCAGTACTTC. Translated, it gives CASSRYRDGGSYEQYF.

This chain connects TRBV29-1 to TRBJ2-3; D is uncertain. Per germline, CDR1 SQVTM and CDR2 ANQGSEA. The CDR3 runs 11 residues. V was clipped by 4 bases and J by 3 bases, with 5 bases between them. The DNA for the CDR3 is TGCAGCGTTGTCCCAACAGATACGCAGTATTTT. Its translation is CSVVPTDTQYF.

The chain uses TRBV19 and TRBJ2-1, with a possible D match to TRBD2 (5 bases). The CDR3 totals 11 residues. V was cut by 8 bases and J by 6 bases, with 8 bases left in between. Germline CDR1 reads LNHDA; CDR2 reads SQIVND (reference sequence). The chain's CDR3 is CASGERNEQFF. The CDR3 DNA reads TGTGCCAGTGGGGAGCGCAATGAGCAGTTCTTC.

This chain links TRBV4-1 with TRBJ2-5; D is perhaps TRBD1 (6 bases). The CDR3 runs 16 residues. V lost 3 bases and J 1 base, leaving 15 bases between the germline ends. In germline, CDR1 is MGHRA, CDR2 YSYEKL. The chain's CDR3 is CASSHPDRRAQETQYF. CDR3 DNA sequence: TGCGCCAGCAGCCACCCAGACAGGAGAGCCCAAGAGACCCAGTACTTC.

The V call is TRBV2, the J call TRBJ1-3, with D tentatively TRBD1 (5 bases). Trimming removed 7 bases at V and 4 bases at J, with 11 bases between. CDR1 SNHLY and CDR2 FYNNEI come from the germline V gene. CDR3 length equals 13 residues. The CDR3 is CASTGTIGNTIYF. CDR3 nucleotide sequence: TGTGCCAGCACTGGGACTATCGGAAACACCATATATTTT.

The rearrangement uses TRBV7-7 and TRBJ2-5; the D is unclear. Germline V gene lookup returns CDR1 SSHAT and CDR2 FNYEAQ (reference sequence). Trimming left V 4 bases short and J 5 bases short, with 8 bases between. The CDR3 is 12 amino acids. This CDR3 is CASSSGMETQYF. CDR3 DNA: TGTGCCAGCAGCTCTGGCATGGAGACCCAGTACTTC.

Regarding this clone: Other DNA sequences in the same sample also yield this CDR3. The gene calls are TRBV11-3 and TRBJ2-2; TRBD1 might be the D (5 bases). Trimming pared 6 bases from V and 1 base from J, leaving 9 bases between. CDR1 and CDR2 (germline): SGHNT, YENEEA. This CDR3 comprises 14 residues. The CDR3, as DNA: TGTGCCAGCAGTTCTGACAGGAACACCGGGGAGCTGTTTTTT. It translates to CASSSDRNTGELFF.

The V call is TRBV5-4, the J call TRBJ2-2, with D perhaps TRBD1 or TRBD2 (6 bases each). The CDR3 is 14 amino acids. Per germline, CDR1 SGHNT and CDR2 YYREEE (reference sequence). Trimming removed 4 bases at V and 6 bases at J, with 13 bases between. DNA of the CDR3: TGTGCCAGCAGCACGTCGGGGGCCTCCGGGGAGCTGTTTTTT. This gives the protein CASSTSGASGELFF.

The DNA of the CDR3 is TGCGCCAGCAGCTTGGGGACTGCCTCTGGGGCCAACGTCCTGACTTTC. Translation gives CASSLGTASGANVLTF. This chain links TRBV5-1 with TRBJ2-6; D is perhaps TRBD2 (5 bases). The CDR3 has 16 amino acids. Trimming took off 0 bases at V and 0 bases at J, with 7 bases between the two ends. Germline-derived CDR1 and CDR2 are SGHRS and YFSETQ.

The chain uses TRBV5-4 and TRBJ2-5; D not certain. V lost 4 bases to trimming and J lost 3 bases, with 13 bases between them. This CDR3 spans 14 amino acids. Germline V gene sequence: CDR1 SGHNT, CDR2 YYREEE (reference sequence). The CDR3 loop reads CASSPDLIEETQYF. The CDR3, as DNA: TGTGCCAGCAGCCCCGACCTTATCGAAGAGACCCAGTACTTC.

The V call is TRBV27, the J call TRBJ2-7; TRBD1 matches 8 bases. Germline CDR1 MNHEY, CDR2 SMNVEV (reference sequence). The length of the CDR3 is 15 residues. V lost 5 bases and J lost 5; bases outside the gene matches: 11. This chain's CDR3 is CASSPHGQGGNEQYF. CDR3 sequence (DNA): TGTGCCAGCAGTCCCCATGGACAGGGCGGCAACGAGCAGTACTTC.

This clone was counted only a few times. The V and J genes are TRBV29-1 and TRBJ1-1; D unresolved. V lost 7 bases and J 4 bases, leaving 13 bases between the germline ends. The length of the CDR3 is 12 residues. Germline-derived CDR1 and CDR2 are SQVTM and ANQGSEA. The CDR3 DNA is TGCAGCGAGGTCAGATCAACCACTGAAGCTTTCTTT. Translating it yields CSEVRSTTEAFF.

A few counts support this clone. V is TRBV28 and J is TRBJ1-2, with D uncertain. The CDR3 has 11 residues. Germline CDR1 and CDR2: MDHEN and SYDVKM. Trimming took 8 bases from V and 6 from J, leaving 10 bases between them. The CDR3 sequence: CASLEGNGYTF. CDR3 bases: TGTGCCAGCTTAGAAGGGAATGGCTACACCTTC.

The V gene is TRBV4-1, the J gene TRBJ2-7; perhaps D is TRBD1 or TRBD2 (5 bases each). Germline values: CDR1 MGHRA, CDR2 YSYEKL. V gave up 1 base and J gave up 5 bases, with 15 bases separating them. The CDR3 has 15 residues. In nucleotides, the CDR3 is TGCGCCAGCAGCCAAGCCGGGCCAGGGAGCCACGAGCAGTACTTC. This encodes CASSQAGPGSHEQYF.

CDR3 nucleotide sequence: TGTGCCTTTGGGGGGCCGGAGACCCAGTACTTC. Its translation is CAFGGPETQYF. This chain uses TRBV30 with TRBJ2-5; either TRBD1 or TRBD2 may fit D (6 bases each). The CDR3 is 11 residues long. Germline V gene sequence: CDR1 GTSNPN, CDR2 SVGIG (reference sequence). The ends were cut back, 7 bases at V and 5 bases at J, with 11 bases in the middle.

The CDR3 DNA reads TGTGCCAGCAGCTTGGGGTCGGCCAAAGGAGAGACCCAGTACTTC. It translates to CASSLGSAKGETQYF. The rearrangement links TRBV7-2 to TRBJ2-5; no reliable D call. V was pared by 3 bases and J by 4 bases, with 15 bases between. The CDR3 covers 15 residues. CDR1 and CDR2 (germline): SGHTA, FQGNSA.

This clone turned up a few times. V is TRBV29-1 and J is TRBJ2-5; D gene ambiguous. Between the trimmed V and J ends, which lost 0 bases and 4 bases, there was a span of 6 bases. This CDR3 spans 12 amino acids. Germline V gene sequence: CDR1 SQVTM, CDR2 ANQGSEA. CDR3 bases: TGCAGCGTTGAAGATACTGGAGAGACCCAGTACTTC. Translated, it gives CSVEDTGETQYF.

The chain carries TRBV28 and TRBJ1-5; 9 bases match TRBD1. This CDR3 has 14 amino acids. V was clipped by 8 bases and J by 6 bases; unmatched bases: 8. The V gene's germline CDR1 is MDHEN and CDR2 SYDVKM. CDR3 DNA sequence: TGTGCCAGCTCCCCGGGACAGGGAGGTCAGCCCCAGCATTTT. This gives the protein CASSPGQGGQPQHF.